What follows are 23 T cell receptor beta chains derived from one specimen sequenced in a study of blood T cell repertoires in COVID-19. Using immunoSEQ multiplex PCR, the repertoire was profiled, and TCRdb retains in-frame clones only, with some absent. In the table there are over 200,000 clones, approximately 90% of which are singletons. The sequenced sample was PBMCs or T cells enriched from blood (not recorded which). The receptors derive from a man aged 25-45 years who had recovered from COVID-19.

The CDR3 DNA reads as TGCGCCAGCAGCACCTGGACAGGGAACACCGGGGAGCTGTTTTTT. It specifies CASSTWTGNTGELFF. The genes are TRBV5-1 and TRBJ2-2; 7 bases line up with TRBD1. With 4 bases clipped from V and 1 base from J, the junction kept 4 bases outside the gene matches. The CDR3 runs to 15 residues. CDR1 SGHRS and CDR2 YFSETQ come from the germline V gene. The full variable domain, with the rest looked up from reference TRBV5-1 and TRBJ2-2, is KAGVTQTPRYLIKTRGQQVTLSCSPISGHRSVSWYQQTPGQGLQFLFEYFSETQRNKGNFPGRFSGRQFSNSRSEMNVSTLELGDSALYLCASSTWTGNTGELFFGEGSRLTVL.

The V call is TRBV5-6, the J call TRBJ1-5; D is unclear. In germline, CDR1 is SGHDT, CDR2 YYEEEE. This CDR3 has 14 residues. Trimming shortened V by 4 bases and J by 2 bases, and 10 bases separated the two germline ends. CDR3 nucleotide sequence: TGTGCCAGCAGCATCCAGGCTGGCAATCAGCCCCAGCATTTT. Translated, it gives CASSIQAGNQPQHF.

V and J are TRBV2 and TRBJ1-5, with 9 bases aligning to TRBD1. Looked up from germline, CDR1 is SNHLY and CDR2 is FYNNEI. The CDR3 is 16 amino acids. V dropped 6 bases and J dropped 7; count of bases not matched to a gene: 13. In DNA, the CDR3 is TGTGCCAGCAGGAACCGGGACAGGGTGCCGGGGCAGCCCCAGCATTTT. It specifies CASRNRDRVPGQPQHF.

V is TRBV24-1 and J is TRBJ1-2, with 7 bases lining up with TRBD1. The germline CDR1 and CDR2 sequences are KGHDR and SFDVKD. CDR3 length: 14 amino acids. Trimming removed 2 bases from V and 6 bases from J; junction bases left unmatched: 5. CDR3 amino acids: CATSDSGTENGYTF. The CDR3 region has the DNA TGTGCCACCAGTGATTCCGGGACAGAAAATGGCTACACCTTC.

This clone showed up just once. The chain links TRBV28 to TRBJ2-1; 11 positions agree with TRBD2. Germline trimming cut 6 bases from V and 2 bases from J; bases unmatched to any gene: 6. Germline V lookup: CDR1 MDHEN, CDR2 SYDVKM. This CDR3 comprises 16 residues. The CDR3 bases are TGTGCCAGCAGCCACGGGACTAGCGGAACCTACAATGAGCAGTTCTTC. This codes for CASSHGTSGTYNEQFF.

The V call is TRBV11-2, the J call TRBJ2-5; 8 bases line up with TRBD2. V trimming: 5 bases; J trimming: 5 bases; junction bases outside the gene matches: 7. The CDR3 has 14 amino acids. The V gene's germline CDR1 is SGHAT and CDR2 FQNNGV. CDR3 in amino acids: CASSAPGTSETQYF. The CDR3 nucleotides are TGTGCCAGCAGCGCCCCCGGGACTAGTGAGACCCAGTACTTC. Based on the CDR3 plus reference TRBV11-2 and TRBJ2-5, the full variable domain is EAGVAQSPRYKIIEKRQSVAFWCNPISGHATLYWYQQILGQGPKLLIQFQNNGVVDDSQLPKDRFSAERLKGVDSTLKIQPAKLEDSAVYLCASSAPGTSETQYFGPGTRLLVL.

This clone was observed a single time. This sequence joins TRBV3-1 (or the pseudogene TRBV3-2) and TRBJ2-5, with 7 bases identical to TRBD2. The CDR3 is 17 amino acids. The germline V gene has CDR1 LGHDT and CDR2 YNNKEL (reference sequence). J lost 0 bases, V lost 3 bases, and 10 bases had no gene match. CDR3 region: CASSHPSEAGNQETQYF. In DNA form, the CDR3 reads TGTGCCAGCAGCCATCCCTCGGAAGCGGGGAACCAAGAGACCCAGTACTTC.

This chain links TRBV3-1 (or the pseudogene TRBV3-2) with TRBJ1-5; D is unresolved. V was shortened by 1 base and J by 0 bases, with 7 bases between the two germline ends. Germline CDR1 is LGHDT and CDR2 is YNNKEL (reference sequence). The CDR3 length is 15 residues. The CDR3 loop is CASSQGPGSNQPQHF. In nucleotides, the CDR3 is TGTGCCAGCAGCCAAGGGCCGGGTAGCAATCAGCCCCAGCATTTT.

The gene calls are TRBV24-1 and TRBJ2-1; 9 bases fit TRBD2. The germline CDR1 and CDR2 sequences are KGHDR and SFDVKD. The CDR3 spans 18 residues. V shed 4 bases and J 4 bases; nucleotides not matched to a gene: 13. The CDR3 sequence: CATSDPSPGLAFYNEQFF. The DNA for the CDR3 is TGTGCCACCAGTGACCCCTCCCCGGGACTAGCTTTTTACAATGAGCAGTTCTTC.

This clone was found a few times. The V gene is TRBV28, the J gene TRBJ1-5, with 9 bases matching TRBD1. CDR1 MDHEN and CDR2 SYDVKM come from the germline V gene. The CDR3 covers 17 residues. The V segment lost 0 bases and the J segment 5 bases; nucleotides outside the gene matches: 8. The CDR3 coding sequence is TGTGCCAGCAGTTTATGGGGGACAGGGAATACGGATCAGCCCCAGCATTTT. It translates to CASSLWGTGNTDQPQHF.

The rearrangement uses TRBV5-4 and TRBJ2-2, with TRBD2 identical over 7 bases. V shed 1 base, J shed 2 bases, and the junction held 5 bases outside the gene matches. This CDR3 spans 16 amino acids. CDR1 and CDR2 (germline): SGHNT, YYREEE (reference sequence). This chain's CDR3 is CASSLRLAANTGELFF. Written as DNA, the CDR3 is TGTGCCAGCAGCTTGAGGCTAGCGGCAAACACCGGGGAGCTGTTTTTT.

The chain combines TRBV5-4 with TRBJ1-6, with a possible D match to TRBD1 (6 bases). CDR3 length: 15 residues. V was trimmed by 2 bases and J by 8 bases, leaving 14 bases between them. Germline values: CDR1 SGHNT, CDR2 YYREEE (reference sequence). The CDR3 nucleotides read TGTGCCAGCAGCTTAACCTCGACAGGCGATTCACCCCTCCACTTT. This sequence encodes CASSLTSTGDSPLHF.

V usage is TRBV9 and J usage is TRBJ1-3; TRBD1 might be the D (6 bases). Germline CDR1 reads SGDLS; CDR2 reads YYNGEE. This CDR3 contains 14 residues. V shed 5 bases and J shed 2 bases, with 11 bases lying between them. In DNA, the CDR3 is TGTGCCAGCAGTTTTACAGGGACTGGAAACACCATATATTTT. It codes for CASSFTGTGNTIYF.

The chain is built from TRBV18 and TRBJ2-7; unclear D gene. This CDR3 contains 11 residues. Trimming pared 1 base from V and 6 bases from J, leaving 4 bases between. Germline V gives CDR1 KGHSH, CDR2 LQKENI. CDR3 DNA: TGTGCCAGCTCACCACTCTCCGAGCAGTACTTC. Its protein is CASSPLSEQYF.

The CDR3 spells CASSLGVASYNEQFF. In DNA form, the CDR3 reads TGTGCCAGCAGTCTCGGGGTTGCCTCCTACAATGAGCAGTTCTTC. J is TRBJ2-1 and V is TRBV6-5; perhaps TRBD2 as D (5 bases). The V end was cut by 5 bases, the J end by 0 bases, with 11 bases between. Per the germline V gene, CDR1 is MNHEY and CDR2 is SVGAGI. The CDR3 has 15 amino acids.

The genes are TRBV27 and TRBJ2-1, with 12 bases aligning to TRBD2. The CDR3 sequence is 15 residues long. With V trimmed by 2 bases and J by 7 bases, 3 bases remained unmatched. Germline values: CDR1 MNHEY, CDR2 SMNVEV (reference sequence). CDR3 in amino acids: CASSLTGTSGNEQFF. The CDR3 DNA reads as TGTGCCAGCAGTTTAACCGGGACTAGCGGGAATGAGCAGTTCTTC.

This rearrangement joins TRBV5-4 to TRBJ1-2; 8 bases line up with TRBD1. With V trimmed by 5 bases and J by 0 bases, 3 bases remained unmatched. The CDR3 spans 14 residues. Germline V CDR1 and CDR2: SGHNT, YYREEE (reference sequence). The CDR3 region is CASRPTGANYGYTF. The CDR3 DNA reads as TGTGCCAGCAGGCCGACAGGGGCTAACTATGGCTACACCTTC.

The rearrangement links TRBV12-3 or TRBV12-4 to TRBJ1-2; D is unresolved. The CDR3 runs 13 residues. The germline V and J ends were trimmed by 2 bases and 6 bases, with 10 bases remaining between them. CDR3 bases: TGTGCCAGCAGTTTAACAAAAACGAATGGCTACACCTTC. Residues: CASSLTKTNGYTF.

This clone was seen only once. The chain combines TRBV5-1 with TRBJ2-1, with 14 bases that match TRBD2. The CDR3 totals 18 residues. Trimming removed 3 bases from V and 3 bases from J; junction bases left unmatched: 8. Germline V gives CDR1 SGHRS, CDR2 YFSETQ. This chain's CDR3 is CASSSGTSGSGGYNEQFF. The CDR3 DNA sequence: TGCGCCAGCAGCTCCGGGACTAGCGGGAGCGGTGGCTACAATGAGCAGTTCTTC.

CDR3: CASGLEGGRGYTF. Written as DNA, the CDR3 is TGTGCTAGTGGTTTGGAGGGGGGGCGAGGCTACACCTTC. This chain joins TRBV12-5 and TRBJ1-2; D possibly corresponds to TRBD1 (6 bases). Germline CDR1 is LGHNT and CDR2 is FRNRAP. The CDR3 spans 13 residues. The V end was cut by 1 base, the J end by 8 bases, with 11 bases between.

This chain joins TRBV2 and TRBJ2-7, with D maybe TRBD2 (5 bases). The CDR3 is made up of 12 amino acids. V lost 8 bases, J lost 0 bases, and 8 bases lay in between. Per the germline V gene, CDR1 is SNHLY and CDR2 is FYNNEI. CDR3 sequence (DNA): TGTGCCAGCGTCGGGGACTCCTACGAGCAGTACTTC. It yields the protein CASVGDSYEQYF.

The CDR3 DNA is TGTGCCAGCAGCCCATGGGTCGGGACAGGGATCTACAATGAGCAGTTCTTC. Translation: CASSPWVGTGIYNEQFF. V is TRBV9 and J is TRBJ2-1, with 9 bases lining up with TRBD1. The trim removed 4 bases at V and 3 bases at J, leaving 11 bases unmatched. Germline lookup yields CDR1 SGDLS and CDR2 YYNGEE. The CDR3 has 17 amino acids. The entire variable domain, with the rest obtained from reference TRBV9 and TRBJ2-1, is as follows: DSGVTQTPKHLITATGQRVTLRCSPRSGDLSVYWYQQSLDQGLQFLIQYYNGEERAKGNILERFSAQQFPDLHSELNLSSLELGDSALYFCASSPWVGTGIYNEQFFGPGTRLTVL.

The genes are TRBV29-1 and TRBJ1-1, with no clear D. This CDR3 region has 12 residues. The ends were cut back, 5 bases at V and 8 bases at J, with 15 bases in the middle. The V gene's germline CDR1 is SQVTM and CDR2 ANQGSEA. The CDR3 spells CSVSRGTAEAFF. The CDR3 nucleotides read TGCAGCGTTTCGAGAGGTACGGCGGAAGCTTTCTTT. The entire variable domain, with the rest obtained from reference TRBV29-1 and TRBJ1-1, is as follows: SAVISQKPSRDICQRGTSLTIQCQVDSQVTMMFWYRQQPGQSLTLIATANQGSEATYESGFVIDKFPISRPNLTFSTLTVSNMSPEDSSIYLCSVSRGTAEAFFGQGTRLTVV.